This TCR beta chain was documented in a study of blood T cell repertoires in COVID-19. Study details: COVID-19 samples from acute and convalescent phases originated in the United States, Italy and Spain. PBMCs, B-cell-depleted T cells, or T cells provided the cDNA or gDNA that made up the material.

As processed by the authors: Amplification of reference gene primers was used by the study to estimate nucleated cell counts. Some clones are missing from TCRdb's copy, which holds only in-frame ones; the method was immunoSEQ multiplex PCR. That table gives V, J and clone size, and the DNA gave D and trimming. Of about 20,000 clones listed, 79% are singletons. The V and J ends lost 5 bases and 6 bases, in that order; junction bases with no gene match: 13. Per germline, CDR1 MNHEY and CDR2 SMNVEV (reference sequence). The CDR3 has 16 amino acids. The chain carries TRBV27 and TRBJ2-1, with 7 nucleotides matching TRBD2. The receptor's source is a man of 80 years or more with acute or convalescent COVID-19. Material: peripheral blood. Written as DNA, the CDR3 is TGTGCCAGCAGTCCCCGATCTAGCGGCGCAGCCAATGAGCAGTTCTTC. Its protein is CASSPRSSGAANEQFF.